The next 27 T cell receptor beta chains were all read from a single sample in a study of T cell responses to AZD1222 COVID-19 vaccine. TCRdb's copy holds only in-frame clones and misses some; the assay was immunoSEQ multiplex PCR. This table holds 94,000 or so clones, approximately 90% found once. The input for sequencing was peripheral blood, taken on day 0 of AZD1222 vaccination. Receptor source: an adult in good health.

This clone was seen a single time. V and J are TRBV20-1 and TRBJ2-7, with D unclear. V was clipped by 5 bases and J by 1 base, with 6 bases between them. CDR1 and CDR2 from the germline V gene are DFQATT and SNEGSKA (reference sequence). The CDR3 is 11 residues long. DNA of the CDR3: TGCAGTGCTTACTCGTCCTACGAGCAGTACTTC. This encodes CSAYSSYEQYF.

This sequence joins TRBV2 and TRBJ1-6, with 8 nucleotides matching TRBD1. The germline gives CDR1 SNHLY, CDR2 FYNNEI. The CDR3 covers 15 residues. V gave up 6 bases and J gave up 9 bases; unmatched junction bases: 10. The CDR3 reads CASRGRQGSISPLHF. The CDR3 DNA follows: TGTGCCAGCAGAGGGAGACAGGGGAGTATTTCACCCCTCCACTTT. The whole variable domain, remainder taken from reference TRBV2 and TRBJ1-6, is EPEVTQTPSHQVTQMGQEVILRCVPISNHLYFYWYRQILGQKVEFLVSFYNNEISEKSEIFDDQFSVERPDGSNFTLKIRSTKLEDSAMYFCASRGRQGSISPLHFGNGTRLTVT.

The chain has TRBV3-1 (or the pseudogene TRBV3-2) and TRBJ1-1, with D perhaps matching TRBD1 (6 bases). CDR1 and CDR2 (germline): LGHDT, YNNKEL (reference sequence). The V end was cut by 3 bases, the J end by 6 bases, with 8 bases between. This CDR3 has 12 residues. The CDR3 loop is CASSHGTPEAFF. CDR3 nucleotide sequence: TGTGCCAGCAGCCACGGGACACCTGAAGCTTTCTTT.

J is TRBJ1-1 and V is TRBV7-8; TRBD1 agrees at 8 bases. The length of the CDR3 is 14 residues. Losses at the gene ends were 1 base for V and 11 bases for J; bases not matched to a gene: 9. Germline assignment: CDR1 SGHVS and CDR2 FQNEAQ. The CDR3 nucleotides are TGTGCCAGCAGCTTAGACCAGGGGGCACTGGGCGCTTTCTTT. Protein sequence: CASSLDQGALGAFF. The whole variable domain, remainder taken from reference TRBV7-8 and TRBJ1-1, is GAGVSQSPRYKVAKRGQDVALRCDPISGHVSLFWYQQALGQGPEFLTYFQNEAQLDKSGLPSDRFFAERPEGSVSTLKIQRTQQEDSAVYLCASSLDQGALGAFFGQGTRLTVV.

The rearrangement joins TRBV5-1 to TRBJ2-6, with D possibly being TRBD1 (5 bases). This CDR3 is 16 amino acids long. Germline CDR1 reads SGHRS; CDR2 reads YFSETQ. Deletions cut 2 bases from V and 1 base from J, with 10 bases between. CDR3 sequence: CASSFWAGSGANVLTF. CDR3 sequence (DNA): TGCGCCAGCAGCTTCTGGGCAGGGTCTGGGGCCAACGTCCTGACTTTC.

The chain combines TRBV18 with TRBJ1-1; no definite D call. V was trimmed by 1 base and J by 1 base, leaving 10 bases between them. Looked up from germline, CDR1 is KGHSH and CDR2 is LQKENI. This CDR3 has 15 residues. The CDR3 spells CASSPQQLRNTEAFF. CDR3 nucleotide sequence: TGTGCCAGCTCACCACAACAGCTAAGGAACACTGAAGCTTTCTTT.

The chain combines TRBV7-9 with TRBJ1-1; no reliable D call. In germline, CDR1 is SEHNR, CDR2 FQNEAQ (reference sequence). There are 15 residues in the CDR3. V dropped 6 bases and J dropped 4 bases, with 18 bases sitting between them. The CDR3 spells CASSSRSGLTTEAFF. The CDR3 nucleotides are TGTGCCAGCAGTTCGAGGTCAGGTTTGACCACTGAAGCTTTCTTT.

The V call is TRBV18, the J call TRBJ1-3; D not certain. CDR1 is KGHSH, CDR2 LQKENI, per germline. Trimming cost V 3 bases and J 4 bases, with 7 bases left between them. The CDR3 consists of 13 residues. The CDR3 sequence is CASSPGIGNTIYF. Written as DNA, the CDR3 is TGTGCCAGCTCACCCGGGATCGGAAACACCATATATTTT.

The chain links TRBV28 to TRBJ1-5; D not resolved. V lost 7 bases to trimming and J lost 7 bases, with 11 bases between them. Germline V gives CDR1 MDHEN, CDR2 SYDVKM. This CDR3 comprises 12 residues. The CDR3 spells CASTEVEQPQHF. The CDR3 bases are TGTGCCAGCACTGAAGTGGAACAGCCCCAGCATTTT.

The chain is built from TRBV12-3 or TRBV12-4 and TRBJ2-3; D tentatively fits TRBD1 or TRBD2 (6 bases each). The ends were cut back, 4 bases at V and 6 bases at J, with 11 bases in the middle. CDR3 length equals 13 residues. This chain's CDR3 is CASSWGAGDTQYF. As DNA, the CDR3 is TGTGCCAGCAGTTGGGGGGCCGGGGATACGCAGTATTTT.

This chain joins TRBV6-6 and TRBJ1-5; 7 nucleotides match TRBD1. The CDR3 is 14 residues long. V shed 8 bases and J 1 base; nucleotides not matched to a gene: 5. CDR1 is MNHNY, CDR2 SVGAGI, per germline (reference sequence). CDR3 nucleotide sequence: TGTGCCAGCCGACAGGGATCGAGCAATCAGCCCCAGCATTTT. Its translation is CASRQGSSNQPQHF.

The chain uses TRBV28 and TRBJ1-5; the match to TRBD1 covers 7 bases. Germline assignment: CDR1 MDHEN and CDR2 SYDVKM. With V trimmed by 8 bases and J by 7 bases, 11 bases remained unmatched. The CDR3 is 14 residues long. The CDR3 loop reads CASRGAGGGQPQHF. The DNA for the CDR3 is TGTGCCAGCCGGGGGGCAGGGGGAGGGCAGCCCCAGCATTTT.

This chain uses TRBV28 with TRBJ1-4; tentatively, D is TRBD1 (5 bases). CDR3 length: 22 amino acids. Trimming shortened V by 5 bases and J by 0 bases, and 31 bases separated the two germline ends. In germline, CDR1 is MDHEN, CDR2 SYDVKM. This CDR3 is CASSVVLFRDSPLLATNEKLFF. The CDR3 coding sequence is TGTGCCAGCAGTGTAGTCTTATTCCGGGACTCGCCACTTCTTGCAACTAATGAAAAACTGTTTTTT.

This chain connects TRBV9 to TRBJ2-7, with 12 bases identical to TRBD2. Germline CDR1 SGDLS, CDR2 YYNGEE. The length of the CDR3 is 16 residues. V lost 3 bases to trimming and J lost 0 bases; unmatched junction nucleotides: 4. The CDR3 sequence: CASSGGLAGTSYEQYF. CDR3 coding DNA: TGTGCCAGCAGCGGGGGACTAGCGGGTACCTCCTACGAGCAGTACTTC.

V and J are TRBV4-2 and TRBJ2-7; the D is unclear. V lost 0 bases and J lost 2, with 11 bases in between. The germline V gene has CDR1 LGHNA and CDR2 YNFKEQ. CDR3 length: 15 amino acids. The CDR3, as DNA: TGTGCCAGCAGCCAAGAGTATCCGGGTCCCTACGAGCAGTACTTC. It yields the protein CASSQEYPGPYEQYF.

This clone was observed a single time. The genes are TRBV10-3 and TRBJ1-2, with D uncertain. The germline gives CDR1 ENHRY, CDR2 SYGVKD. The CDR3 is 16 residues long. The ends were cut back, 4 bases at V and 0 bases at J, with 15 bases in the middle. CDR3 amino acids: CAISALNENANYGYTF. The CDR3 bases are TGTGCCATCAGTGCTTTGAACGAAAACGCTAACTATGGCTACACCTTC.

V usage is TRBV9 and J usage is TRBJ2-5; possibly TRBD2 for D (7 bases). With 2 bases removed from V and 1 base from J, the gap between germline ends came to 15 bases. CDR1 is SGDLS, CDR2 YYNGEE, per germline. This CDR3 has 16 residues. CDR3 sequence: CASSVELRGAQETQYF. The CDR3 DNA reads TGTGCCAGCAGCGTCGAGTTACGGGGGGCCCAAGAGACCCAGTACTTC.

The genes are TRBV7-3 and TRBJ2-3; tentative D call: TRBD2 (5 bases). The germline gives CDR1 SGHTA, CDR2 FQGTGA. V was pared by 3 bases and J by 6 bases, with 10 bases between. The CDR3 totals 13 residues. CDR3 coding DNA: TGTGCCAGCAGCTTCTCCAGAGGGGATACGCAGTATTTT. Its protein is CASSFSRGDTQYF.

The chain employs TRBV5-4 and TRBJ2-5, with D maybe TRBD2 (5 bases). The CDR3 extends over 13 amino acids. CDR1 is SGHNT, CDR2 YYREEE, per germline (reference sequence). V lost 5 bases and J 2 bases, leaving 10 bases between the germline ends. In nucleotides, the CDR3 is TGTGCCAGCAGGGCGACTACTCAAGAGACCCAGTACTTC. Amino acids: CASRATTQETQYF.

The chain links TRBV10-3 to TRBJ2-2; weak D call: TRBD1 (6 bases). The germline CDR1 and CDR2 sequences are ENHRY and SYGVKD. Trimming stripped 4 bases from V and 0 bases from J, with 9 bases between. The CDR3 extends over 15 amino acids. The CDR3 loop reads CAISAGQTNTGELFF. The CDR3 DNA sequence: TGTGCCATCAGTGCCGGACAGACGAACACCGGGGAGCTGTTTTTT.

The chain combines TRBV18 with TRBJ1-1, with no clear D. The CDR3 covers 15 residues. Trimming took 1 base from V and 1 from J, leaving 10 bases between them. CDR1 and CDR2 from the germline V gene are KGHSH and LQKENI. This CDR3 reads CASSPRGVANTEAFF. CDR3 sequence (DNA): TGTGCCAGCTCACCACGAGGTGTCGCGAACACTGAAGCTTTCTTT.

The J gene is TRBJ1-1, the V gene TRBV20-1; 9 positions match TRBD1. The CDR3 consists of 11 residues. V trimming: 8 bases; J trimming: 5 bases; junction bases outside the gene matches: 3. Germline V gene sequence: CDR1 DFQATT, CDR2 SNEGSKA (reference sequence). This CDR3 reads CSRTGVTEAFF. In DNA form, the CDR3 reads TGCAGTAGGACAGGGGTTACTGAAGCTTTCTTT.

The CDR3 DNA sequence: TGTGCCAGCAGTTTGACAGGGGGCTCCTACGAGCAGTACTTC. Amino acid sequence: CASSLTGGSYEQYF. The V gene is TRBV28, the J gene TRBJ2-7, with 9 bases aligning to TRBD1. Unmatched junction bases numbered 0, after V lost 3 bases and J lost 0 bases. Germline V gene lookup returns CDR1 MDHEN and CDR2 SYDVKM. This CDR3 is built from 14 residues.

The chain couples TRBV20-1 to TRBJ1-3, with D possibly matching TRBD1 (5 bases). Trimming shortened V by 3 bases and J by 3 bases, and 15 bases separated the two germline ends. The CDR3 extends over 15 amino acids. Germline CDR1 is DFQATT and CDR2 is SNEGSKA (reference sequence). The CDR3 protein is CSASAWGRSGNTIYF. CDR3 in DNA: TGCAGTGCTAGTGCGTGGGGCAGAAGTGGAAACACCATATATTTT.

The V and J genes are TRBV7-3 and TRBJ2-1; a weak D match, TRBD2 (5 bases). This CDR3 comprises 14 residues. With 5 bases removed from V and 6 bases from J, the gap between germline ends came to 14 bases. The germline V gene has CDR1 SGHTA and CDR2 FQGTGA. CDR3 loop: CASSDRTRSNEQFF. The CDR3, as DNA: TGTGCCAGCAGCGACCGGACTCGAAGCAATGAGCAGTTCTTC.

Only one count was recorded for this clone. The rearrangement links TRBV2 to TRBJ2-1; 7 bases agree with TRBD1. With 2 bases clipped from V and 3 bases from J, the junction kept 4 bases outside the gene matches. Germline V gene sequence: CDR1 SNHLY, CDR2 FYNNEI. This CDR3 has 15 amino acids. The CDR3 loop reads CASSENRDSYNEQFF. In DNA form, the CDR3 reads TGTGCCAGCAGTGAAAATCGGGACAGCTACAATGAGCAGTTCTTC.

The rearrangement uses TRBV5-1 and TRBJ2-2, with 7 bases that match TRBD1. Germline values: CDR1 SGHRS, CDR2 YFSETQ. This CDR3 is 15 amino acids long. Trimming removed 3 bases from V and 1 base from J; junction bases left unmatched: 3. The CDR3 DNA sequence: TGCGCCAGCAGCTCCCGGACAGGGAACACCGGGGAGCTGTTTTTT. It translates to CASSSRTGNTGELFF.